This T cell receptor (beta chain) was sequenced for a study of T cells expressing NK-cell markers. Overall study: It was sorted CD3+CD56+NKG2C+, CD3+CD56+NKG2C- and CD3+CD56-NKG2C+ T cells that supplied the TCR beta repertoires. Seven donors tested HCMV-seropositive and one tested seronegative among the eight sequenced.

Concerning this clonotype itself: The target antigen is unknown.

This CDR3 region has 15 residues. Germline V lookup: CDR1 DFQATT, CDR2 SNEGSKA (reference sequence). TCRdb re-called the 5' RACE reads; one entry per CDR3 protein, DNA not given. The sample totals a few hundred thousand distinct CDR3 sequences. Study-wide results and caveats: The CD3+CD56-NKG2C+ fraction was also led by these clonotypes in four donors.

The chain links TRBV20-1 to TRBJ2-3; TCRdb's D gene call, TRBD2, goes unchecked for lack of DNA. This TCR was sampled from a woman between 45 and 65 years old in good health. The sample was blood T cells: a sorted CD56 or NKG2C T cell subset, CD4+ or CD8+ T cells, or bulk PBMC T cells (not recorded which). The CDR3 sequence is CSASAIASGLDTQYF.